The source of this TCR beta chain is a study of cytomegalovirus exposure and HLA in healthy donors. Study-wide background: Genetic ancestry analysis placed approximately 80% of the 398 donors that were genotyped in the Caucasian-associated cluster.

V dropped 0 bases and J dropped 3; count of bases not matched to a gene: 8. In germline, CDR1 is SGHRS, CDR2 YFSETQ. The CDR3 has 16 amino acids. The study ran its PCR with 60 Vbeta and 13 Jbeta primers. The table came from immunoSEQ multiplex PCR; TCRdb's copy has only in-frame clones and leaves some out. Of about 130,000 clones in the sample, about 80% are singletons; the top ten hold 1%. The receptor was derived from a man between 35 and 55 years old in good health and CMV-seronegative. V usage is TRBV5-1 and J usage is TRBJ2-7; 8 nucleotides match TRBD1. Sequenced material: PBMCs. Here the CDR3 DNA reads TGCGCCAGCAGCTTGGGTGGCGCCGGGACAGGCTACGAGCAGTACTTC. Its translation is CASSLGGAGTGYEQYF.